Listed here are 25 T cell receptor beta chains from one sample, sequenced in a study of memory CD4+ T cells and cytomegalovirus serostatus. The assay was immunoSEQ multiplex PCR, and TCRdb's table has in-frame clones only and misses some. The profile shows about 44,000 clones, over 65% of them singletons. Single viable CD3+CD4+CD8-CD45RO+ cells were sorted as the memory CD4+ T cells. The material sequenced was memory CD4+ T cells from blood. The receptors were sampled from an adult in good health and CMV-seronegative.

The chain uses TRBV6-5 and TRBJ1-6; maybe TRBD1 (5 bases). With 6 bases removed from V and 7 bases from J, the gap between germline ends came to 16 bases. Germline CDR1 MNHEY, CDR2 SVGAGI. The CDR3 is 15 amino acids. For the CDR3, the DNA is TGTGCCAGCAGGGAAACGTGGGGCGTCAATTCACCCCTCCACTTT. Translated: CASRETWGVNSPLHF.

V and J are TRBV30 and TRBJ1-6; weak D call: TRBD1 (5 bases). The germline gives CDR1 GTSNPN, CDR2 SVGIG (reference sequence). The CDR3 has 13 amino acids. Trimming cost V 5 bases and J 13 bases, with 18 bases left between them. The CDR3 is CAWDGTRGRPLHF. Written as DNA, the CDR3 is TGTGCCTGGGACGGGACCCGAGGGCGGCCCCTCCACTTT.

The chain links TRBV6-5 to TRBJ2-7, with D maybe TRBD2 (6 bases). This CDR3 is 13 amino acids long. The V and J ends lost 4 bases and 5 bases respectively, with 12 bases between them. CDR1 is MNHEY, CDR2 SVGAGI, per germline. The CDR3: CASSLGLTHEQYF. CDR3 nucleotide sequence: TGTGCCAGCAGTTTGGGACTTACCCACGAGCAGTACTTC.

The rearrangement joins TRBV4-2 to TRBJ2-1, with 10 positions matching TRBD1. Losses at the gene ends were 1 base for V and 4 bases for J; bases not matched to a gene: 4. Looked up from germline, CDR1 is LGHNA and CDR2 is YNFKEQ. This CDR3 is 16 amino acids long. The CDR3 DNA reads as TGTGCCAGCAGCCAAGGTCCGGGACAGGGGTACAATGAGCAGTTCTTC. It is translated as CASSQGPGQGYNEQFF.

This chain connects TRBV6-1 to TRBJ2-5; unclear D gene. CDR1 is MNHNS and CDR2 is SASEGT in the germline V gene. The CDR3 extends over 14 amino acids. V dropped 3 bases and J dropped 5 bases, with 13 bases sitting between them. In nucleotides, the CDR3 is TGTGCCAGCAGTGATCGGTCTAGTCGGGAGACCCAGTACTTC. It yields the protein CASSDRSSRETQYF.

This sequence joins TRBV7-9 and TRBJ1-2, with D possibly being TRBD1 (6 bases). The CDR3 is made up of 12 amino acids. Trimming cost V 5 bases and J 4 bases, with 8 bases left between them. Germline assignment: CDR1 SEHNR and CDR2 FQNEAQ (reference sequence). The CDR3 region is CASSTDSYGYTF. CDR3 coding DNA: TGTGCCAGCAGCACGGACAGCTATGGCTACACCTTC.

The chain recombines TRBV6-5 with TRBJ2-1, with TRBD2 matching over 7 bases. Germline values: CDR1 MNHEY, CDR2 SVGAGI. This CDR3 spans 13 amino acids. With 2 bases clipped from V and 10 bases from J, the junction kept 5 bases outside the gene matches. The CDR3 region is CASSYEAGREQFF. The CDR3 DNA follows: TGTGCCAGCAGTTACGAAGCGGGGCGAGAGCAGTTCTTC.

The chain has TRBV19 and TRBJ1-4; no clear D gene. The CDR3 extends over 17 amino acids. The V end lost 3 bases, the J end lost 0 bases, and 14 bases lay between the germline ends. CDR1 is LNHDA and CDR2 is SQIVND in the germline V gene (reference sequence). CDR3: CASSISSPRTTNEKLFF. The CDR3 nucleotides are TGTGCCAGTAGTATCTCATCGCCGCGAACAACTAATGAAAAACTGTTTTTT. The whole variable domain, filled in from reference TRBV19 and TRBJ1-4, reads DGGITQSPKYLFRKEGQNVTLSCEQNLNHDAMYWYRQDPGQGLRLIYYSQIVNDFQKGDIAEGYSVSREKKESFPLTVTSAQKNPTAFYLCASSISSPRTTNEKLFFGSGTQLSVL.

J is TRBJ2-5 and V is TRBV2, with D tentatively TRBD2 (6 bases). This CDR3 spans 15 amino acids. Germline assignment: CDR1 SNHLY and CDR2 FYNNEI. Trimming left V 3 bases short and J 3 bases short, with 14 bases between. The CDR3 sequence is CASSETRGGKETQYF. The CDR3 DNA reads TGTGCCAGCAGTGAGACCCGGGGCGGGAAAGAGACCCAGTACTTC.

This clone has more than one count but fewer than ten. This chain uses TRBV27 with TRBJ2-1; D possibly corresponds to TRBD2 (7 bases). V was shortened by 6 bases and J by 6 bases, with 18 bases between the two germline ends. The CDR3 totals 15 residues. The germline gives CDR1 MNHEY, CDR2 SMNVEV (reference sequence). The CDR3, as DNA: TGTGCCAGCAGCCGAAGGGGGGGGCGGTTCAATGAGCAGTTCTTC. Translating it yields CASSRRGGRFNEQFF.

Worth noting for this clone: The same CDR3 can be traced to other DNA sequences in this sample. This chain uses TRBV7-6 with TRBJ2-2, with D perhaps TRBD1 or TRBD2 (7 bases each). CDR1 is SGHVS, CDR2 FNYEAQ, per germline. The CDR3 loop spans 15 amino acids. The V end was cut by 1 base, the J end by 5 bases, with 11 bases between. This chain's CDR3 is CASSLVQGGTGELFF. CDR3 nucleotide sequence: TGTGCCAGCAGCTTAGTGCAGGGGGGGACCGGGGAGCTGTTTTTT. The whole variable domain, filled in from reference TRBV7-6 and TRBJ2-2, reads GAGVSQSPRYKVTKRGQDVALRCDPISGHVSLYWYRQALGQGPEFLTYFNYEAQQDKSGLPNDRFSAERPEGSISTLTIQRTEQRDSAMYRCASSLVQGGTGELFFGEGSRLTVL.

The CDR3 DNA reads as TGTGCCAGCAGCGATCGGACAGGACGGAACACTGAAGCTTTCTTT. This encodes CASSDRTGRNTEAFF. The rearrangement uses TRBV5-4 and TRBJ1-1; 7 nucleotides align to TRBD1. The CDR3 totals 15 residues. Looked up from germline, CDR1 is SGHNT and CDR2 is YYREEE (reference sequence). The J segment lost 1 base and the V segment lost 4 bases, leaving 7 bases of the junction unmatched.

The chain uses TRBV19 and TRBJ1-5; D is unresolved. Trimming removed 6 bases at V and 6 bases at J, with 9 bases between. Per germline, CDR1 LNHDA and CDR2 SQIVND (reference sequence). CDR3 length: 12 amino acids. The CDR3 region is CASSHFGQPQHF. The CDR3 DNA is TGTGCCAGTAGCCACTTTGGTCAGCCCCAGCATTTT.

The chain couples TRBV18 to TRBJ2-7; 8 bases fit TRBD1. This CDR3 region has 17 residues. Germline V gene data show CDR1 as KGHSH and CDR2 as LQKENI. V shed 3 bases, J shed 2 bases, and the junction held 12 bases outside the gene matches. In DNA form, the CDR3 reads TGTGCCAGCTCACCTTACCGACCCCGGGACAGGACCTACGAGCAGTACTTC. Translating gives CASSPYRPRDRTYEQYF.

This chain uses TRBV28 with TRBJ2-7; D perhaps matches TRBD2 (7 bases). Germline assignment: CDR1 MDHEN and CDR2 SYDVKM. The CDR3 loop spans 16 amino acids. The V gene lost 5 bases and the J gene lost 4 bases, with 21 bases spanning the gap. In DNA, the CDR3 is TGTGCCAGCAGTCCTCCCTCGGGGGGCCGGAGGTACGAGCAGTACTTC. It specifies CASSPPSGGRRYEQYF.

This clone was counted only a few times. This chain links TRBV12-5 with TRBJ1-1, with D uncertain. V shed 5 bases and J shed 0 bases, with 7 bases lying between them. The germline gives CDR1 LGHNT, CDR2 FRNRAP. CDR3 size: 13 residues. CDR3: CASGPDMNTEAFF. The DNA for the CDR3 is TGTGCTAGTGGTCCGGATATGAACACTGAAGCTTTCTTT.

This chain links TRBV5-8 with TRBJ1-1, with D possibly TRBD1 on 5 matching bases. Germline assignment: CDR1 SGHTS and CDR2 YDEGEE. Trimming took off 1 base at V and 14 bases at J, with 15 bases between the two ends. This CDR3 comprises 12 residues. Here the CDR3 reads CASSLSRQGLFF. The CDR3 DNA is TGTGCCAGCAGCTTGAGTCGTCAGGGCCTCTTCTTT.

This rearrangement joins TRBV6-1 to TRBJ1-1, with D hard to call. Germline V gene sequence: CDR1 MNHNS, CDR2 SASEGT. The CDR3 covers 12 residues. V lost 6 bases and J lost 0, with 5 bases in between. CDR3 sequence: CASSQVNTEAFF. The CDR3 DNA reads TGTGCCAGCAGCCAAGTGAACACTGAAGCTTTCTTT.

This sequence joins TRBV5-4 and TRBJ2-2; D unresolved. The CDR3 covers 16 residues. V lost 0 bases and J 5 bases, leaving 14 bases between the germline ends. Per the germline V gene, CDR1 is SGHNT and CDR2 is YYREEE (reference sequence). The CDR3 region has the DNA TGTGCCAGCAGCTTGGAACAGCCAGGCCGGACCGGGGAGCTGTTTTTT. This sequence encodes CASSLEQPGRTGELFF.

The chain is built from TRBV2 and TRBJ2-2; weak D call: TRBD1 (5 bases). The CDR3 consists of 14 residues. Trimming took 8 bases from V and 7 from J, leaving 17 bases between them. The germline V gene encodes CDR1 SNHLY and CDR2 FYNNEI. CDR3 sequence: CASQGRVVGGELFF. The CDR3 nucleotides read TGTGCCAGCCAGGGCCGAGTTGTGGGCGGGGAGCTGTTTTTT. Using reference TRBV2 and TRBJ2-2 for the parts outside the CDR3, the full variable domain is EPEVTQTPSHQVTQMGQEVILRCVPISNHLYFYWYRQILGQKVEFLVSFYNNEISEKSEIFDDQFSVERPDGSNFTLKIRSTKLEDSAMYFCASQGRVVGGELFFGEGSRLTVL.

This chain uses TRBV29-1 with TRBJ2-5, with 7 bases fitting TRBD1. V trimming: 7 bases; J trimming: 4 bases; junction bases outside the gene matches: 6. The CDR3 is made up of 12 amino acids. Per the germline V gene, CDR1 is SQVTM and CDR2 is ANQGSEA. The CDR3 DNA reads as TGCAGCGCCGAGTCAGGGGGAGAGACCCAGTACTTC. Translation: CSAESGGETQYF.

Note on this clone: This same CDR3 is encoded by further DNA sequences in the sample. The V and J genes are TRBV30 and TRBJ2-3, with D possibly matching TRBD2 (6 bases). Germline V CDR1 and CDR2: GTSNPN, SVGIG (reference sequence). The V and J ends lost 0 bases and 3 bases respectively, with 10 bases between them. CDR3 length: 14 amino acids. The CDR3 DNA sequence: TGTGCCTGGAGTGTACGCGGAGGGACAGATACGCAGTATTTT. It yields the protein CAWSVRGGTDTQYF.

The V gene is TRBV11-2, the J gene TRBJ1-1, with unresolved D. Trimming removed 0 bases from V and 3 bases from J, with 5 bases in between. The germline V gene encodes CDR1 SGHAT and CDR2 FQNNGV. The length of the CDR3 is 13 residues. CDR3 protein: CASSLERDTEAFF. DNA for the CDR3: TGTGCCAGCAGCTTAGAGAGGGACACTGAAGCTTTCTTT.

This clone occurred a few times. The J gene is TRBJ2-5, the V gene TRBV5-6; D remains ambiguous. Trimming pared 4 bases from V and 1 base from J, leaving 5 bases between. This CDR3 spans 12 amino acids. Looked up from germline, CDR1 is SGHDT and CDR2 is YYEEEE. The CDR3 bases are TGTGCCAGCAGCCTGACCCAAGAGACCCAGTACTTC. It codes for CASSLTQETQYF.

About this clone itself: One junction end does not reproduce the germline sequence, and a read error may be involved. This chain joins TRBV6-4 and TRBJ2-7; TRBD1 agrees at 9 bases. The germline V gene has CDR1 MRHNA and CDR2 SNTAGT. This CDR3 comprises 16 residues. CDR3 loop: CASSYSGTGLTYEQYF. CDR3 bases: TGTGCCAGCAGTTACTCAGGGACAGGGTTAACCTACGAGCAGTACTTC.